Listed below are T cell receptor beta chains from one sample, sequenced in a study of T-cell reconstitution after alpha-beta-depleted transplantation in children. TCRdb processed the PCR reads anew with MiXCR; each CDR3 protein has one entry. Of 200,000 or so distinct CDR3 sequences in the sample, about 6% were seen once. The specimen comprised PBMCs, sampled before TCRalphabeta/CD19-depleted stem cell transplant. Receptors originate from a girl less than two years old with combined immunodeficiency, due to receive a stem cell transplant. CDR3s include the opening cysteine and the closing phenylalanine or tryptophan. A D gene is named only where the DNA matches it firmly. The size of a clone is reported for some rows only, either as once, few or many, or as a class for expanded clones.

d_call j_call clone_size v_call cdr3_nt cdr3_aa
NA TRBJ1-1 many TRBV29-1 TGCAGCGTCAAGGGTGGCACTGAAGCTTTCTTT CSVKGGTEAFF
NA TRBJ2-1 many TRBV7-9 TGTGCCAGCAGCTTGAGCGGGCTTGAGCAGTTCTTC CASSLSGLEQFF
TRBD1 TRBJ2-1 many TRBV3-1 TGTGCCAGCAGCCAATCGGGACAGTTTTACAATGAGCAGTTCTTC CASSQSGQFYNEQFF
TRBD2 TRBJ2-5 many TRBV11-3 TGTGCCAGCAGCCCCAGCGGGGCAAACCAAGAGACCCAGTACTTC CASSPSGANQETQYF
NA TRBJ2-2 many TRBV12-3/TRBV12-4 TGTGCCAGCAGTCCCGTTGGGACCGGGGAGCTGTTTTTT CASSPVGTGELFF
TRBD2 TRBJ2-5 NA TRBV23-1 TGCGCCAGCTCCCTCTACTCTAGCGGGGGTGATACCCATTACTTC CASSLYSSGGDTHYF
NA TRBJ2-7 many TRBV3-1 TGTGCCAGCAGCCAAGACTGGGGGACCTACGAGCAGTACTTC CASSQDWGTYEQYF
TRBD1 TRBJ1-5 NA TRBV4-1 TGCGCCAGCAGCCCTTATAACGGACAGGGCAATCAGCCCCAGCATTTT CASSPYNGQGNQPQHF
NA TRBJ2-2 many TRBV6-1 TGTGCCAGCAGATTCACGAACACCGGGGAGCTGTTTTTT CASRFTNTGELFF
TRBD2 TRBJ2-2 many TRBV12-3/TRBV12-4 TGTGCCAGCAGTTCGGGACTAGCGGCGAACACCGGGGAGCTGTTTTTT CASSSGLAANTGELFF
TRBD2 TRBJ2-7 many TRBV28 TGTGCCAGCAGTGATGGGACTAGCGGGTTTTACGAGCAGTACTTC CASSDGTSGFYEQYF
NA TRBJ1-6 few TRBV4-1 TGCGCCAGCAGCCCATACTATAATTCACCCCTCCACTTT CASSPYYNSPLHF
NA TRBJ2-2 many TRBV20-1 TGCAGTGCTAGTCCTTGGGCCGGGGAGCTGTTTTTT CSASPWAGELFF
TRBD1 TRBJ2-4 many TRBV20-1 TGCAGTGCTAGCTTACCGGGACAGGGGTATTGGGCCAAAAACATTCAGTACTTC CSASLPGQGYWAKNIQYF
NA TRBJ2-2 many TRBV5-1 TGCGCCAGCAGCTTGGACGCAGGCCCCGGGGAGCTGTTTTTT CASSLDAGPGELFF
TRBD1 TRBJ2-5 many TRBV5-1 TGCGCCAGCAGCGACGGACAGGGGCAAGAGACCCAGTACTTC CASSDGQGQETQYF
NA TRBJ2-7 many TRBV4-1 TGCGCCAGCAGCCAAGATTTTGGGCAGATAACCTACGAGCAGTACTTC CASSQDFGQITYEQYF
NA TRBJ1-1 many TRBV12-3/TRBV12-4 TGTGCCAGCAGTTTTTGGTCAGCTAACACTGAAGCTTTCTTT CASSFWSANTEAFF
NA TRBJ2-1 many TRBV6-4 TGTGCCAGCAGCCCGTTTGCAGGGAATGAGCAGTTCTTC CASSPFAGNEQFF
NA TRBJ2-7 many TRBV2 TGTGCCAGTTTAGGGGGAAACGAGCAGTACTTC CASLGGNEQYF
TRBD2 TRBJ2-1 many TRBV3-1 TGTGCCAGCAGCCCCCTAGCGGGGGGGCCTATCAATGAGCAGTTCTTC CASSPLAGGPINEQFF
NA TRBJ1-2 few TRBV5-1 TGCGCCAGCAGCTTGGCCCTACCGGAGAGATCTCCTTATGGCTACACCTTC CASSLALPERSPYGYTF
TRBD1 TRBJ2-5 many TRBV29-1 TGCAGCGTTCCCGGGACAGGGGTGTGGGAGACCCAGTACTTC CSVPGTGVWETQYF
NA TRBJ2-7 many TRBV2 TGTGCCAGCAGGCGGACACTCTCCTACGAGCAGTACTTC CASRRTLSYEQYF
TRBD1 TRBJ1-5 few TRBV27 TGTGCCAGCAGTTTAAATCAGGGGGGAGGGCAGCCCCAGCATTTT CASSLNQGGGQPQHF
NA TRBJ2-3 NA TRBV20-1 TGCAGTGCCCTCCGCGGGATAGCGGATATCGTTACAGATACGCAGTATTTT CSALRGIADIVTDTQYF
NA TRBJ1-5 few TRBV28 TGTGCCAGCAGTCATAGGACGGCGGATCAGCCCCAGCATTTT CASSHRTADQPQHF